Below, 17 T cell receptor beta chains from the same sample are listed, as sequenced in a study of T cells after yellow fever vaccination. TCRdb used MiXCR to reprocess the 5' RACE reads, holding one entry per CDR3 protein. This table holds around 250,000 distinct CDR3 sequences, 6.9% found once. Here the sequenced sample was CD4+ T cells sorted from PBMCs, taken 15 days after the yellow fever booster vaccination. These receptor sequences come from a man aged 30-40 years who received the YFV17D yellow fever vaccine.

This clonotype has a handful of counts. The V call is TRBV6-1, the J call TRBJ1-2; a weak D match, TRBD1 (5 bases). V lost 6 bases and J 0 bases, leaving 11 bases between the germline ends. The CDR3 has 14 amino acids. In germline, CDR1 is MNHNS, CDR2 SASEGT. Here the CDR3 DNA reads TGTGCCAGCAGAACGCCGGGGGCTAACTATGGCTACACCTTC. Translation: CASRTPGANYGYTF.

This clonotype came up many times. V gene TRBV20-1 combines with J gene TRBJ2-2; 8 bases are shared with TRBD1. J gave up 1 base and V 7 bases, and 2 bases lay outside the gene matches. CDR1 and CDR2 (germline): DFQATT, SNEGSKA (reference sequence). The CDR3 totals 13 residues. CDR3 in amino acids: CSVGTGNTGELFF. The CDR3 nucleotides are TGCAGTGTAGGGACAGGGAACACCGGGGAGCTGTTTTTT.

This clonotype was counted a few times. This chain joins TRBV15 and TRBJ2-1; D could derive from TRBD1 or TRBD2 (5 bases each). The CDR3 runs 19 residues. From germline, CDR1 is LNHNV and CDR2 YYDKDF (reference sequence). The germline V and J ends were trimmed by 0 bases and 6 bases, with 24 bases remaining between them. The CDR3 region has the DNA TGTGCCACCAGCAGAGAGGGGAGATTTGGGGCAAGCGAGGGCAATGAGCAGTTCTTC. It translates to CATSREGRFGASEGNEQFF.

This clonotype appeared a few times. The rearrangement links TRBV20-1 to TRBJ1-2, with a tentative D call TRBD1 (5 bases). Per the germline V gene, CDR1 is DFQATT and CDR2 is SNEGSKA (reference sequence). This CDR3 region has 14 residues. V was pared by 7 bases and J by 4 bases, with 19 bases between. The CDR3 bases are TGCAGTGTTGTTCAGGGTTCACTAGGCTATGGCTACACCTTC. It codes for CSVVQGSLGYGYTF.

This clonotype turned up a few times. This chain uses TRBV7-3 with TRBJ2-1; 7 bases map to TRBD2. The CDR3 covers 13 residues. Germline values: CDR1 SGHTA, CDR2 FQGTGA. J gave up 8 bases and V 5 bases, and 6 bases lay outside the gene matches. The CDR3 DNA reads TGTGCCAGCAGCCTGGGGGGGGAGTATGAGCAGTTCTTC. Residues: CASSLGGEYEQFF.

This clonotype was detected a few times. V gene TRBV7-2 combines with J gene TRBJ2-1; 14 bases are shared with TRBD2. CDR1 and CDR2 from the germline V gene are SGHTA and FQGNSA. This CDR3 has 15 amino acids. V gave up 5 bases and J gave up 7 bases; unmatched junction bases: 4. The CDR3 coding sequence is TGTGCCAGCAGCCAGACTAGCGGGAGGGGGAATGAGCAGTTCTTC. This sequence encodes CASSQTSGRGNEQFF.

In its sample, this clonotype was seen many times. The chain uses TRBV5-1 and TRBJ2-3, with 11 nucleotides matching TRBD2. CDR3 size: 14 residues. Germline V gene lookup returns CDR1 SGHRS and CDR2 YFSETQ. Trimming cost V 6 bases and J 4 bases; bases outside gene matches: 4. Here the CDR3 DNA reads TGCGCCAGCACACTAGCGGGAGAAGCAGATACGCAGTATTTT. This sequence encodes CASTLAGEADTQYF.

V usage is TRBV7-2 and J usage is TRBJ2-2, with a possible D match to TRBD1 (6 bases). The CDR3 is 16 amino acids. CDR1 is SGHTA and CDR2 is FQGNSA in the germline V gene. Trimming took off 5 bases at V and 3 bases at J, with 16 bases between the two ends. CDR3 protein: CASSPPAGTHTGELFF. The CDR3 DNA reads TGTGCCAGCAGCCCCCCCGCCGGGACACACACCGGGGAGCTGTTTTTT.

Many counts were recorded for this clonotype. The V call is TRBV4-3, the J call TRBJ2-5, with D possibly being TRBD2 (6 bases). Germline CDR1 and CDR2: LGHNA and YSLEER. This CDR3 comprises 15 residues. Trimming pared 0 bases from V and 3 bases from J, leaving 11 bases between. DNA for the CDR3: TGCGCCAGCAGCCAAGAGTGGCAGCGGGAAGAGACCCAGTACTTC. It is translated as CASSQEWQREETQYF.

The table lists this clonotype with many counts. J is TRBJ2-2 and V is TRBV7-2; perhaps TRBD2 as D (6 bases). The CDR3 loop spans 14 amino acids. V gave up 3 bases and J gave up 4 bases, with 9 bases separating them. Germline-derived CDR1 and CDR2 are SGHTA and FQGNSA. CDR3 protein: CASSFQGGTGELFF. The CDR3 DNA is TGTGCCAGCAGCTTCCAGGGAGGCACCGGGGAGCTGTTTTTT. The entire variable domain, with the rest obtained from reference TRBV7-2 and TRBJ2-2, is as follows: GAGVSQSPSNKVTEKGKDVELRCDPISGHTALYWYRQSLGQGLEFLIYFQGNSAPDKSGLPSDRFSAERTGGSVSTLTIQRTQQEDSAVYLCASSFQGGTGELFFGEGSRLTVL.

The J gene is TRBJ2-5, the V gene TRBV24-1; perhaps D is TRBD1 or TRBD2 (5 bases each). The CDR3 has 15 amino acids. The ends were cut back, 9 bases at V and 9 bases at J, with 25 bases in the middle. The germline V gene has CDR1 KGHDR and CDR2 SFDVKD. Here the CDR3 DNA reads TGTGCCACCCAAAGGGACGGAGCTCCGGGTGCGGCCCAGTACTTC. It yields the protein CATQRDGAPGAAQYF.

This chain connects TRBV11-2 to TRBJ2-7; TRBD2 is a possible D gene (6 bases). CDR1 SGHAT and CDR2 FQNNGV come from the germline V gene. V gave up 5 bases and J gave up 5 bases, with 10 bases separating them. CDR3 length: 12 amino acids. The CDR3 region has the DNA TGTGCCAGCAGCGCAGGCGGGAACGAGCAGTACTTC. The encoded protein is CASSAGGNEQYF. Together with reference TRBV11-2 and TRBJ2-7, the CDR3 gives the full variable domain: EAGVAQSPRYKIIEKRQSVAFWCNPISGHATLYWYQQILGQGPKLLIQFQNNGVVDDSQLPKDRFSAERLKGVDSTLKIQPAKLEDSAVYLCASSAGGNEQYFGPGTRLTVT.

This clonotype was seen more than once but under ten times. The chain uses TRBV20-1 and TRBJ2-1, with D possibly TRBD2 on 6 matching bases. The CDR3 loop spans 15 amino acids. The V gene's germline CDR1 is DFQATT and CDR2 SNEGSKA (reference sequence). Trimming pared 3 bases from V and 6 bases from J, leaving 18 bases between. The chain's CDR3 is CSASPGIMGGNEQFF. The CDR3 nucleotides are TGCAGTGCTAGCCCGGGGATTATGGGGGGCAATGAGCAGTTCTTC.

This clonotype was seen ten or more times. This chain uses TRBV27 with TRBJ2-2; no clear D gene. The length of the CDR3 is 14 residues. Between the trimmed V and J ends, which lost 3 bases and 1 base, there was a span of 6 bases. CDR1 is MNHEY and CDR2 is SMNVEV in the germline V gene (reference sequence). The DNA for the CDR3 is TGTGCCAGCAGTTTTCGGATGAACACCGGGGAGCTGTTTTTT. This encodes CASSFRMNTGELFF.

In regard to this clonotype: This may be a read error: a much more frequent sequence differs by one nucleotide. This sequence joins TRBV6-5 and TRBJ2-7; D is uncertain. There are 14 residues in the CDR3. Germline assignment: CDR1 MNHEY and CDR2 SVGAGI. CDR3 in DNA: TGTGCCAGCAGTTACTCTCCAGGAGTTTACGATCAGTACTTC. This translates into CASSYSPGVYDQYF.

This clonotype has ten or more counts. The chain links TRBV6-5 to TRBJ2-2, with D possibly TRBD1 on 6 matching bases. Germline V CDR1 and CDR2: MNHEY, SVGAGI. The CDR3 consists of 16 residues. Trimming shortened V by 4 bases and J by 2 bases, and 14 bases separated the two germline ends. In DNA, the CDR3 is TGTGCCAGCAGTTTTCTCGACAGGAAAAACACCGGGGAGCTGTTTTTT. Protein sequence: CASSFLDRKNTGELFF.

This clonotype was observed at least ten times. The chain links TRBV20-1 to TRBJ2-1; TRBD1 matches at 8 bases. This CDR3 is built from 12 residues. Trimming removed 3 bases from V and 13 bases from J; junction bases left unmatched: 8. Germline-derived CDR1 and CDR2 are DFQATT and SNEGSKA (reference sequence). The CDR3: CSARPGQEGQFF. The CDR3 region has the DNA TGCAGTGCTAGGCCGGGACAGGAAGGACAGTTCTTC.